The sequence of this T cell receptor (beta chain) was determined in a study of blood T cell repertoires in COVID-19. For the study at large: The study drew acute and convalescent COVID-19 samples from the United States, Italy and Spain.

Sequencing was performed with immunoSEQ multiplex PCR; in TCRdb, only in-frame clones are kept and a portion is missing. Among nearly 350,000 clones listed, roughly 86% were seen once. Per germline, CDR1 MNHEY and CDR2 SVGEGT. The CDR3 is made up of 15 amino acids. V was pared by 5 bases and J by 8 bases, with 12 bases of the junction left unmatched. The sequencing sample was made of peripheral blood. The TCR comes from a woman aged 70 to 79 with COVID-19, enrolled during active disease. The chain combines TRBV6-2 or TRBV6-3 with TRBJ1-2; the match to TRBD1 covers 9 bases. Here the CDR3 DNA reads TGTGCCAGCAGTCCCCGGGACAGGGACGTTAGAGGCTACACCTTC. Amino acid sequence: CASSPRDRDVRGYTF.